The rows below give T cell receptor beta chains drawn from one sample of a study of early T cells in non-severe SARS-CoV-2 infection. MiXCR was run by TCRdb on the 5' RACE reads, yielding one entry per CDR3 protein. The sample consists of roughly 32,000 distinct CDR3 sequences, less than 8% of them appearing once. The sequencing input was whole blood. These receptors were taken from an adult who was a healthcare worker with PCR-confirmed SARS-CoV-2 infection or an uninfected control (not recorded which). CDR3s include the opening cysteine and the closing phenylalanine or tryptophan. D genes are given only for firm matches. Clone size appears in some rows only: once, few, many, or a class for an expanded clone.

TRBV20-1,TRBJ2-7,12,NA,few,TGCAGTGCTGCCAGGGGAAGCTACGAGCAGTACTTC,CSAARGSYEQYF
TRBV29-1,TRBJ1-5,14,NA,many,TGCAGCGTGACTCTGGGTTTGGGCAATCAGCCCCAGCATTTT,CSVTLGLGNQPQHF
TRBV20-1,TRBJ2-7,18,TRBD2,few,TGCAGTGCTAGAGTAAAACGGGGACTAGCTCTACTACCCTACGAGCAGTACTTC,CSARVKRGLALLPYEQYF
TRBV7-9,TRBJ2-2,15,TRBD1,many,TGTGCCAGCAGCCACCGGGACAGGGACACCGGGGAGCTGTTTTTT,CASSHRDRDTGELFF
TRBV20-1,TRBJ2-3,14,NA,many,TGCAGTGCTCTCCGGGGGGCTACCACAGATACGCAGTATTTT,CSALRGATTDTQYF
TRBV2,TRBJ2-3,14,TRBD1,few,TGTGCCAGCAGTGGGACAGGGGGGGCAGATACGCAGTATTTT,CASSGTGGADTQYF
TRBV6-1,TRBJ1-2,11,NA,NA,TGTGCCAGCAAAGCAGAGGATGGCTACACCTTC,CASKAEDGYTF
TRBV7-2,TRBJ2-1,17,NA,many,TGTGCCAGCAGCGTATCAGGGACTGCAAGCTCCTACAATGAGCAGTTCTTC,CASSVSGTASSYNEQFF
TRBV10-3,TRBJ2-7,16,NA,many,TGTGCCATCAGTGAGTCCGGAGCTGGGCCGGTGTTCGAGCAGTACTTC,CAISESGAGPVFEQYF
TRBV20-1,TRBJ2-7,12,NA,many,TGCAGTGCTAGAGTCCGGGACTGGGAGCAGTACTTC,CSARVRDWEQYF
TRBV5-1,TRBJ2-7,13,TRBD1,few,TGCGCCAGCAGCCGGACAGGGGTCGACGAGCAGTACTTC,CASSRTGVDEQYF
TRBV10-2,TRBJ1-1,15,TRBD1,many,TGCGCCAGCAGCCCCAGGACAGGGGGCTTTACTGAAGCTTTCTTT,CASSPRTGGFTEAFF
TRBV29-1,TRBJ2-4,13,TRBD1,many,TGCAGCGTTGGACCGGGACAGGGGGACATTCAGTACTTC,CSVGPGQGDIQYF
TRBV10-3,TRBJ1-1,13,NA,NA,TGTGCCATCAGTGGGCACCAGAACACTGAAGCTTTCTTT,CAISGHQNTEAFF
TRBV7-2,TRBJ1-5,16,NA,few,TGTGCCAGCAGCTTAGTAAGTGGGGGAGTAGGTCAGCCCCAGCATTTT,CASSLVSGGVGQPQHF
TRBV6-5,TRBJ1-1,14,NA,few,TGTGCCAGCAGTTACGAACCTTCGAACACTGAAGCTTTCTTT,CASSYEPSNTEAFF
TRBV29-1,TRBJ2-6,14,TRBD1,many,TGCAGCGTGACAGGGGCGGGTGGGGCCAACGTCCTGACTTTC,CSVTGAGGANVLTF
TRBV7-2,TRBJ2-6,15,NA,few,TGTGCCAGCAGCTTAGCTTGGTCTGGGGCCAACGTCCTGACTTTC,CASSLAWSGANVLTF
TRBV6-4,TRBJ2-1,13,NA,many,TGTGCCAGCAGTCCGGGGACCTACAATGAGCAGTTCTTC,CASSPGTYNEQFF
TRBV7-8,TRBJ2-7,12,TRBD1,few,TGTGCCAGCAGCCCGGGACAGCCCGAGCAGTACTTC,CASSPGQPEQYF
TRBV30,TRBJ2-7,14,NA,many,TGTGCCTGGAGCCAGGGTGGGATTACCTACGAGCAGTACTTC,CAWSQGGITYEQYF
TRBV5-4,TRBJ2-5,14,TRBD1,many,TGTGCCAGCAGCCGAACAGGGGTCCAAGAGACCCAGTACTTC,CASSRTGVQETQYF
TRBV12-3/TRBV12-4,TRBJ2-7,11,NA,NA,TGTGCCAGCAGCAAGTACGACGAGCAGTACTTC,CASSKYDEQYF
TRBV27,TRBJ2-3,17,NA,NA,TGTGCCAGCGGCCCCACCCGGACGGCAGGTCCTACAGATACGCAGTATTTT,CASGPTRTAGPTDTQYF
TRBV12-3/TRBV12-4,TRBJ1-5,15,NA,many,TGTGCCAGCAGTTTTTCACGATCGAGCAATCAGCCCCAGCATTTT,CASSFSRSSNQPQHF
TRBV7-8,TRBJ1-3,13,TRBD1,many,TGTGCCAGCAGGAAGGACAGGGGAAACACCATATATTTT,CASRKDRGNTIYF
TRBV20-1,TRBJ2-1,15,NA,many,TGCAGTGCTAGACCCCACAGGGGAGGAGAAAATGAGCAGTTCTTC,CSARPHRGGENEQFF
TRBV18,TRBJ2-2,15,NA,many,TGTGCCAGCTCACCAGTTCCGGACTACACCGGGGAGCTGTTTTTT,CASSPVPDYTGELFF
TRBV20-1,TRBJ1-5,13,NA,NA,TGCAGTGCCCCTGTGGGGGGAGGTCAGCCCCAGCATTTT,CSAPVGGGQPQHF
TRBV25-1,TRBJ2-4,17,NA,NA,TGTGCCAGCAGTCCTCCACGAGGGGAGGCAGCCAAAAACATTCAGTACTTC,CASSPPRGEAAKNIQYF
TRBV27,TRBJ2-2,15,NA,NA,TGTGCCAGCAGTTTATGGGCAGGGGCAACCGGGGAGCTGTTTTTT,CASSLWAGATGELFF
TRBV9,TRBJ2-7,14,NA,few,TGTGCCAGCAGCGTAGGAGCAGGCAGCTACGAGCAGTACTTC,CASSVGAGSYEQYF
TRBV7-9,TRBJ1-3,14,TRBD1,many,TGTGCCAGCAGCCCGACAGGGGTTGGAAACACCATATATTTT,CASSPTGVGNTIYF
TRBV7-9,TRBJ2-7,15,TRBD1,NA,TGTGCCAGCAGCTTAGCCTCGACAGGGGCTAACGAGCAGTACTTC,CASSLASTGANEQYF
TRBV20-1,TRBJ2-1,15,TRBD2,many,TGCAGTGCTATGATCCTAGCGGGGTTCGACAATGAGCAGTTCTTC,CSAMILAGFDNEQFF
TRBV9,TRBJ1-2,17,TRBD1,many,TGTGCCAGCAGCGCCGGTGGACTCCAGGGGGCACACTATGGCTACACCTTC,CASSAGGLQGAHYGYTF
TRBV12-3/TRBV12-4,TRBJ2-1,14,NA,many,TGTGCCAGCAGTTTAGGGTTTACCTACAATGAGCAGTTCTTC,CASSLGFTYNEQFF
TRBV4-3,TRBJ2-1,15,NA,few,TGCGCCAGCAGCCAAGATCAGGGTTCCTACAATGAGCAGTTCTTC,CASSQDQGSYNEQFF
TRBV19,TRBJ1-6,15,NA,NA,TGTGCCAGTAGTATTAACGCAGGGAACAGTTCACCCCTCCACTTT,CASSINAGNSSPLHF